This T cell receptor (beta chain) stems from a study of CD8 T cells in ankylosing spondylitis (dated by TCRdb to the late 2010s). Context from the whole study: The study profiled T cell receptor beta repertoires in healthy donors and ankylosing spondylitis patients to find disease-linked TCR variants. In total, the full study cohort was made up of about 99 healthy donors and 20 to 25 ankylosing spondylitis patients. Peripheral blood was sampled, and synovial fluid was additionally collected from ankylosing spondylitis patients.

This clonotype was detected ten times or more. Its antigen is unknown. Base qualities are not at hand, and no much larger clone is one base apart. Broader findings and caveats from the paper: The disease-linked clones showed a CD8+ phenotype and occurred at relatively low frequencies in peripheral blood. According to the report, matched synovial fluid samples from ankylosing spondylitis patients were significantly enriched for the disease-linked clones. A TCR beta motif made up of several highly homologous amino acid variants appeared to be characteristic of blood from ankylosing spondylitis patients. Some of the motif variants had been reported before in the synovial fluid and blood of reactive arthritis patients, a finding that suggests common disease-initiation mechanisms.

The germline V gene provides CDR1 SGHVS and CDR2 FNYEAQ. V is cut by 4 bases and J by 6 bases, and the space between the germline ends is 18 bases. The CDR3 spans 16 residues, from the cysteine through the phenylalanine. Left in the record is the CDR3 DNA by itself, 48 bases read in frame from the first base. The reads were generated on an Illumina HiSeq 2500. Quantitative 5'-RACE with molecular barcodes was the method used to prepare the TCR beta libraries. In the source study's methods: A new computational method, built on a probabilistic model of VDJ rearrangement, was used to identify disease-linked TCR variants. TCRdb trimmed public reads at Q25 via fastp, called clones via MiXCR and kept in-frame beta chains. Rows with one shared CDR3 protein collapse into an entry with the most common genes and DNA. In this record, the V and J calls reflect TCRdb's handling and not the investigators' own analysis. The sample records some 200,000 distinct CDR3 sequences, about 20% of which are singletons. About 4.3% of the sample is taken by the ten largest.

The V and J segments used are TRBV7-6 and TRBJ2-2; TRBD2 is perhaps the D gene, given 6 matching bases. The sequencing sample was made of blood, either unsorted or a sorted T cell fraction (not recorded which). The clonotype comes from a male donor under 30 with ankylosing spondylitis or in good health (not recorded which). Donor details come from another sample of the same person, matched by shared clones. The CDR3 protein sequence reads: CASSSPRTMIPGELFF. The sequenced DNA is TGTGCCAGCAGCTCCCCAAGGACTATGATTCCCGGGGAGCTGTTTTTT.